The subject of this entry is one TCR beta chain. The target antigen is unknown. This sample is drawn from a study of cytotoxic CD8 clonotypes in ibrutinib-treated CLL. Overall study results and limits: Clonality showed a rise at ibrutinib response that reversed toward baseline at progression.

The CDR3 sequence is 17 residues long. Germline V gives CDR1 SGHVS, CDR2 FQNEAQ. V lost 4 bases and J 0 bases, leaving 16 bases between the germline ends. Clones were read by immunoSEQ multiplex PCR, and TCRdb kept only the in-frame ones, dropping some. The sample includes around 160,000 clones, 81% of them seen just once. Here the sequenced sample was PBMCs, taken after 12 months of ibrutinib treatment. The receptor comes from a human donor with chronic lymphocytic leukemia. The chain employs TRBV7-8 and TRBJ2-4, with D unclear. The CDR3 nucleotides are TGTGCCAGCAGCTCCGCTGGGCTCTTGCTAGCCAAAAACATTCAGTACTTC. The encoded protein is CASSSAGLLLAKNIQYF.